Sequencing of this T cell receptor (beta chain) was carried out in a study of blood T cell repertoires in COVID-19. Study information: Samples came from the United States, Italy and Spain, spanning acute and convalescent COVID-19.

V gave up 1 base and J gave up 7 bases, with 16 bases separating them. Per the germline V gene, CDR1 is SEHNR and CDR2 is FQNEAQ (reference sequence). This CDR3 region has 15 residues. Followed over time, Seattle patients had been enrolled while infection was active. TCRdb's table, derived via immunoSEQ multiplex PCR, lists solely in-frame clones and lacks some. Here the sample spans about 480,000 clones, roughly nine tenths being singletons. Sequences were obtained from peripheral blood. The chain uses TRBV7-9 and TRBJ1-2; perhaps TRBD1 as D (5 bases). This clonotype was sampled from a man younger than 35 with COVID-19, enrolled during active disease. CDR3 coding DNA: TGTGCCAGCAGCTTAGGGGCCCCAAGGGGTGGTGGCTACACCTTC. This encodes CASSLGAPRGGGYTF. Complete variable domain (other parts from reference TRBV7-9 and TRBJ1-2): DTGVSQNPRHKITKRGQNVTFRCDPISEHNRLYWYRQTLGQGPEFLTYFQNEAQLEKSRLLSDRFSAERPKGSFSTLEIQRTEQGDSAMYLCASSLGAPRGGGYTFGSGTRLTVV.